These T cell receptor beta chains were read from a single sample in a study of shared clonotypes between healthy human individuals. TCRdb's table, derived via immunoSEQ multiplex PCR, lists solely in-frame clones and lacks some. This sample has around 2.5 million clones; 80% to 95% occur once, and the top ten carry about 0.38%. Sequencing input: naive CD4+ T cells from PBMCs. The receptors were gathered from a man between 18 and 29 years old in good health. Some clones in this sample may be carry-over from other donors' samples. Both conserved end residues are part of each CDR3. The D gene is left open where the match is weak. Size is omitted from some rows. Given values are once, few, many or a class for expanded clones.

j_call d_call clone_size v_call cdr3_nt cdr3_aa
TRBJ2-7 . . TRBV7-3 TGTGCCAGCAGCTCCAGGGGCCCCGGGGACGAGCAGTACTTC CASSSRGPGDEQYF
TRBJ1-5 . . TRBV28 TGTGCCAGTACCACGGGCAATCAGCCCCAGCATTTT CASTTGNQPQHF
TRBJ1-2 TRBD1 . TRBV5-1 TGCGCCAGCAGCCCTGGTGGGACAGGACAACTCTATGGCTACACCTTC CASSPGGTGQLYGYTF
TRBJ2-3 . . TRBV5-8 TGTGCCAGCAGCCTCCCGGGTAGCACAGATACGCAGTATTTT CASSLPGSTDTQYF
TRBJ1-2 . few TRBV28 TGTGCCAGCAGTCTCGAGGGGACGCGGGGCTACACCTTC CASSLEGTRGYTF
TRBJ1-1 . . TRBV28 TGTGCCAGCAGTACGCGAAGCCAGAACACTGAAGCTTTCTTT CASSTRSQNTEAFF
TRBJ1-5 . . TRBV6-1 TGTGCCAGCAGTGATTACCCCGAACTCAATCAGCCCCAGCATTTT CASSDYPELNQPQHF
TRBJ2-1 TRBD2 . TRBV27 TGTGCCAGCACCCTACCGGGACTACCCTACAATGAGCAGTTCTTC CASTLPGLPYNEQFF
TRBJ2-1 TRBD2 . TRBV4-1 TGCGCCAGCAGCCAAGATGCGGGGGACAATGAGCAGTTCTTC CASSQDAGDNEQFF
TRBJ2-1 TRBD2 . TRBV14 TGTGCCAGCAGCTTACTAGCGGGATCCTACAATGAGCAGTTCTTC CASSLLAGSYNEQFF
TRBJ1-1 TRBD1 . TRBV27 TGTGCCAGCAGTCTCAAAAATCAGGGGGCGCGTCGCACTGAAGCTTTCTTT CASSLKNQGARRTEAFF
TRBJ2-3 . . TRBV5-4 TGTGCCAGCAGCTTGCCCGGAGCAGATACGCAGTATTTT CASSLPGADTQYF
TRBJ2-3 . . TRBV28 TGTGCCAGCAGTTTAAACCCAGCGATGGATACGCAGTATTTT CASSLNPAMDTQYF
TRBJ2-6 . . TRBV29-1 TGCAGCGGTATGGGGACAGGGGCCAACGTCCTGACTTTC CSGMGTGANVLTF
TRBJ2-3 . . TRBV9 TGTGCCAGCAGCGTTGGAGGGAGGCCCACAGATACGCAGTATTTT CASSVGGRPTDTQYF
TRBJ2-1 TRBD2 . TRBV12-5 TGTGCTAGTGGTGACCGCTTAGCGGGAAGCTCCTACAATGAGCAGTTCTTC CASGDRLAGSSYNEQFF
TRBJ1-2 TRBD1 . TRBV18 TGTGCCAGCTCACCACAGGGGGCTGAAGGCTACACCTTC CASSPQGAEGYTF
TRBJ2-7 . . TRBV7-6 TGTGCCAGCAGCTTGTTATCCGGGGGCAGGGGCTTCACCTACGAGCAGTACTTC CASSLLSGGRGFTYEQYF
TRBJ2-5 TRBD2 . TRBV6-6 TGTGCCAGCAGTTCCCGGGTAGCGGGACTACGGGAGACCCAGTACTTC CASSSRVAGLRETQYF
TRBJ2-1 . once TRBV2 TGTGCCAGCAGTGAAGCCGGGTCCTTGAATGAGCAGTTCTTC CASSEAGSLNEQFF
TRBJ1-4 TRBD1 . TRBV4-3 TGCGCCAGCAGCCCGAACGGACAGGGCGCAAAACTGTTTTTT CASSPNGQGAKLFF
TRBJ2-7 TRBD2 . TRBV2 TGTGCCAGCAGTCAACGAGCGGGAGGAGCCTACGAGCAGTACTTC CASSQRAGGAYEQYF
TRBJ2-7 . . TRBV6-5 TGTGCCGGTCCAACAGGGCCCAATACCTCCTACGAGCAGTACTTC CAGPTGPNTSYEQYF
TRBJ2-1 . . TRBV28 TGTGCCAGCGCCGTTCGGCAGGTGCAGGTCAATGAGCAGTTCTTC CASAVRQVQVNEQFF
TRBJ2-7 . . TRBV28 TGTGCCAGCAGGGGAGTCGGGGTCGAGCAGTACTTC CASRGVGVEQYF
TRBJ1-1 TRBD1 . TRBV29-1 TGCAGCGTTTCCGGACAGGGGGGGATGAACACTGAAGCTTTCTTT CSVSGQGGMNTEAFF
TRBJ2-7 TRBD2 . TRBV28 TGTGCCAGCAGTTTCCCCAGCGGGAGGGCCCACGAGCAGTACTTC CASSFPSGRAHEQYF
TRBJ1-2 TRBD1 once TRBV10-3 TGTGCCATCAGTCGACTCTCGCTGGGACAGGGCGGCTATGGCTACACCTTC CAISRLSLGQGGYGYTF
TRBJ2-1 TRBD2 . TRBV27 TGTGCCAGCAGACCGGGTAGCCTAGCGGGAGGGGTTGAGCAGTTCTTC CASRPGSLAGGVEQFF
TRBJ2-7 TRBD2 . TRBV28 TGTGCCAGCAGCCCTGGGACTAGCGGGAGTAGCGAGCAGTACTTC CASSPGTSGSSEQYF
TRBJ2-1 . . TRBV27 TGTGCCAGCAGTTTTTTCAGTGAGCAGTTCTTC CASSFFSEQFF
TRBJ1-4 TRBD1 . TRBV15 TGTGCCACCAGCAGTCCCGGGACAGGGAATGAAAAACTGTTTTTT CATSSPGTGNEKLFF
TRBJ1-1 . once TRBV4-1 TGCGCCAGCAGCCAAGCCCAGACAGCTAACCGAAGGAACACTGAAGCTTTCTTT CASSQAQTANRRNTEAFF
TRBJ1-2 TRBD1 . TRBV5-1 TGCGCCAGCAGCTCGTCCGGGACAGGGGTTGGCGGCTACACCTTC CASSSSGTGVGGYTF
TRBJ2-5 TRBD1 . TRBV2 TGTGCCAGCAGTGAGGGCACGGGACAGGGCGTGACCCAGTACTTC CASSEGTGQGVTQYF
TRBJ1-2 . . TRBV5-1 TGCGCCAGCAGCCCCGGGTCAGGGGACTATGGCTACACCTTC CASSPGSGDYGYTF
TRBJ2-1 TRBD1 . TRBV29-1 TGCACCATAATAGGGACAGCGAAGTTCTTC CTIIGTAKFF
TRBJ2-5 . . TRBV9 TGTGCCAGCAGCGTAGGACCGTCAGGGGAGACCCAGTACTTC CASSVGPSGETQYF
TRBJ2-1 TRBD1 . TRBV4-2 TGTGCCAGCAGCCCGGGACAGGGGAGCAATGAGCAGTTCTTC CASSPGQGSNEQFF
TRBJ2-3 . . TRBV6-1 TGTGCCAGCAGTGGGGGACCTTTAGGGGCTGGGACAGATACGCAGTATTTT CASSGGPLGAGTDTQYF
TRBJ2-5 . . TRBV2 TGTGCCAGCAAAGAACTGGTAGAGACCCAGTACTTC CASKELVETQYF
TRBJ2-2 TRBD2 . TRBV6-6 TGTGCCAGCAGTTACTCTACTAGCGGGTGGGAGCTGTTTTTT CASSYSTSGWELFF
TRBJ1-2 TRBD1 . TRBV5-1 TGCGCCAGCAGCGAAAACTTCTCAGGGGGGAATGGCTACACCTTC CASSENFSGGNGYTF
TRBJ2-2 . . TRBV11-1 TGTGCCAGCAGCTTAGACAGGGCCGGGGAGCTGTTTTTT CASSLDRAGELFF
TRBJ1-4 . . TRBV7-2 TGTGCCAGCAGCCCCCGGGGTCCCCGGCAAGAAAAACTGTTTTTT CASSPRGPRQEKLFF
TRBJ2-5 TRBD1 . TRBV6-6 TGTGCCAGCAGCCGAATCCGACAGGGCCAAGAGACCCAGTACTTC CASSRIRQGQETQYF
TRBJ1-1 . . TRBV10-3 TGTGCCATCAGTGAGTTAAACTTGACGGCTAACACTGAAGCTTTCTTT CAISELNLTANTEAFF
TRBJ1-1 . . TRBV4-2 TGTGCCAGCAGCCAAGGGGAGGCCGAAGGGGCTCGCACTGAAGCTTTCTTT CASSQGEAEGARTEAFF
TRBJ2-2 . . TRBV18 TGTGCCAGCTCACCGATGACTTTGAACACCGGGGAGCTGTTTTTT CASSPMTLNTGELFF
TRBJ1-3 . . TRBV6-4 TGTGCCAGCAGTACCCTGCTTGGACCGCGATCCTCTGGAAACACCATATATTTT CASSTLLGPRSSGNTIYF
TRBJ2-5 . . TRBV28 TGTGCCAGCAGTTTCATCGGTGGAGAGACCCAGTACTTC CASSFIGGETQYF
TRBJ2-1 . . TRBV29-1 TGCAGCGGGACAGCCCACTACAATGAGCAGTTCTTC CSGTAHYNEQFF
TRBJ2-5 . . TRBV6-6 TGTGCCAGCAGCCTCCAACAGGGAGGAGGGGAGACCCAGTACTTC CASSLQQGGGETQYF